The rows below give T cell receptor beta chains drawn from one sample of a study of sequential checkpoint blockade in melanoma. Clones were sequenced by immunoSEQ multiplex PCR, and TCRdb holds only the in-frame ones, with some missing. The repertoire consists of over a thousand clones, with 20% to 25% occurring once and the leading ten covering approximately 17%. Specimen: tumor tissue (inferred from file names), collected from a patient given nivolumab and ipilimumab in sequence. The source is a human donor with melanoma. Both conserved end residues are part of each CDR3. The D gene is left open where the match is weak. Clone size is given for some rows only: seen once, a few or many times, or a class if the clone is expanded.

v_gene,len,d_gene,j_gene,abundance,CDR3aa,CDR3nt
TRBV29-1,16,-,TRBJ2-3,-,CSARITGSSSTDTQYF,TGCAGCGCTCGGATTACAGGGAGTTCTAGCACAGATACGCAGTATTTT
TRBV19,11,-,TRBJ2-7,large,CARKNGYEQYF,TGTGCCAGGAAGAATGGGTACGAGCAGTACTTC
TRBV11-3,14,-,TRBJ2-2,medium-sized,CASSFREWTGELFF,TGTGCCAGCAGCTTCAGGGAATGGACCGGGGAGCTGTTTTTT
TRBV6-8,16,-,TRBJ2-7,-,CASSSPSGHRPYEQYF,TGTGCCAGCAGTTCCCCCTCGGGACACAGACCCTACGAGCAGTACTTC
TRBV11-3,15,TRBD1,TRBJ2-1,medium-sized,CASRGETGMVNEQFF,TGTGCCAGCAGAGGTGAGACAGGGATGGTCAATGAGCAGTTCTTC
TRBV28,15,-,TRBJ1-1,-,CASSLLQNLNTEAFF,TGTGCCAGCAGTTTACTACAGAACTTGAACACTGAAGCTTTCTTT
TRBV11-3,15,-,TRBJ1-3,-,CASSLGGASGNTIYF,TGTGCCAGCAGCTTGGGGGGGGCAAGTGGAAACACCATATATTTT
TRBV6-8,16,TRBD2,TRBJ2-1,few,CASSYSNSGIDNEQFF,TGTGCCAGCAGTTACTCGAATAGCGGGATTGACAATGAGCAGTTCTTC
TRBV5-1,15,-,TRBJ2-2,-,CASSLAGSETGELFF,TGCGCCAGCAGCTTGGCGGGGAGTGAGACCGGGGAGCTGTTTTTT
TRBV5-1,15,TRBD1,TRBJ2-5,few,CASSSTGGTQETQYF,TGCGCCAGCAGCTCGACAGGGGGCACTCAAGAGACCCAGTACTTC
TRBV14,15,-,TRBJ2-3,-,CASSQVAGGTDTQYF,TGTGCCAGCAGCCAAGTTGCAGGGGGCACAGATACGCAGTATTTT
TRBV11-3,16,TRBD2,TRBJ2-5,medium-sized,CASSGEGLVEVDTQYF,TGTGCCAGCAGCGGAGAGGGACTAGTGGAGGTAGATACCCAGTACTTC
TRBV23-1,13,-,TRBJ2-5,-,CASSLWNQETQYF,TGCGCCAGCAGCTTGTGGAATCAAGAGACCCAGTACTTC
TRBV9,16,-,TRBJ1-2,few,CASSARDGVTVYGYTF,TGTGCCAGCAGCGCACGAGACGGGGTCACCGTCTATGGCTACACCTTC
TRBV19,18,TRBD2,TRBJ2-7,few,CASSMTLGLAGSSYEQYF,TGTGCCAGTAGTATGACCCTGGGACTAGCGGGGAGCTCCTACGAGCAGTACTTC
TRBV6-8,16,TRBD2,TRBJ2-1,few,CASSYEAGGSYNEQFF,TGTGCCAGCAGTTACGAGGCGGGAGGATCCTACAATGAGCAGTTCTTC
TRBV30,14,TRBD2,TRBJ2-3,-,CAQGTRERTDTQYF,TGTGCCCAGGGGACTAGAGAACGCACAGATACGCAGTATTTT
TRBV6-8,15,-,TRBJ1-2,few,CASTPAPWGNRGYTF,TGTGCCAGCACTCCCGCCCCCTGGGGGAACAGAGGCTACACCTTC
TRBV30,14,-,TRBJ1-1,-,CAWSIGAGNDEAFF,TGTGCCTGGAGTATAGGGGCAGGGAACGATGAAGCTTTCTTT
TRBV5-1,15,TRBD1,TRBJ2-7,-,CASSLGTGGSYEQYF,TGCGCCAGCAGCTTGGGGACAGGGGGCTCCTACGAGCAGTACTTC
TRBV30,13,TRBD1,TRBJ1-5,few,CAWSTTGGQPQHF,TGTGCCTGGAGTACTACAGGGGGTCAGCCCCAGCATTTT
TRBV4-1,15,-,TRBJ1-5,medium-sized,CASSQDQGSNQPQHF,TGCGCCAGCAGCCAAGATCAAGGCAGCAATCAGCCCCAGCATTTT
TRBV10-3,14,-,TRBJ2-1,few,CAISETRRDNEQFF,TGTGCCATCAGTGAGACCCGACGAGACAATGAGCAGTTCTTC
TRBV9,15,-,TRBJ2-3,few,CASSTIAASTDTQYF,TGTGCCAGCAGCACTATAGCGGCTAGCACAGATACGCAGTATTTT
TRBV6-8,15,TRBD1,TRBJ2-5,few,CASSTRDRLQETQYF,TGTGCCAGCAGTACTCGGGACAGGCTACAAGAGACCCAGTACTTC
TRBV19,15,TRBD2,TRBJ2-3,once,CASSRGRGGTDTQYF,TGTGCCAGTAGTCGGGGACGGGGGGGCACAGATACGCAGTATTTT
TRBV11-3,14,TRBD1,TRBJ2-5,medium-sized,CASSTRQGQETQYF,TGTGCCAGCAGCACGCGACAGGGACAAGAGACCCAGTACTTC
TRBV6-8,15,-,TRBJ2-3,-,CASSYNGKNADTQYF,TGTGCCAGCAGTTACAACGGCAAGAACGCAGATACGCAGTATTTT
TRBV30,15,-,TRBJ1-6,few,CAWSALQRSNSPLHF,TGTGCCTGGAGTGCTTTACAGAGAAGTAATTCACCCCTCCACTTT
TRBV19,16,TRBD1,TRBJ2-3,-,CASSPRTGGRTDTQYF,TGTGCCAGTAGTCCCCGGACAGGGGGGCGCACAGATACGCAGTATTTT
TRBV9,14,-,TRBJ2-1,-,CASSVGRNDNEQFF,TGTGCCAGCAGCGTTGGACGGAACGACAATGAGCAGTTCTTC
TRBV6-8,14,-,TRBJ2-2,medium-sized,CASSYSSDTGELFF,TGTGCCAGCAGTTACTCGAGCGACACCGGGGAGCTGTTTTTT
TRBV9,14,-,TRBJ1-3,-,CASSRGGGGNTIYF,TGTGCCAGCAGTCGAGGCGGGGGTGGAAACACCATATATTTT
TRBV19,15,-,TRBJ2-1,-,CASSIGVGLSVEQFF,TGTGCCAGTAGTATAGGGGTTGGACTGTCCGTTGAGCAGTTCTTC
TRBV6-8,14,-,TRBJ1-1,-,CASRPSGVNTEAFF,TGTGCCAGCCGCCCTAGTGGCGTGAACACTGAAGCTTTCTTT
TRBV11-3,20,TRBD1,TRBJ1-6,many,CASSLRPSGQGASYNSPLHF,TGTGCCAGCAGCTTAAGGCCCTCGGGACAGGGGGCCTCCTATAATTCACCCCTCCACTTT
TRBV27,15,-,TRBJ2-7,-,CASSFQVGSSYEQYF,TGTGCCAGCAGTTTTCAGGTCGGTAGCTCCTACGAGCAGTACTTC
TRBV11-3,15,TRBD2,TRBJ2-1,medium-sized,CASSFSGNTGNEQFF,TGTGCCAGCAGCTTTAGCGGGAATACGGGCAATGAGCAGTTCTTC
TRBV6-8,14,-,TRBJ2-2,-,CASRATGNTGELFF,TGTGCCAGCCGGGCCACGGGAAACACCGGGGAGCTGTTTTTT
TRBV11-3,16,-,TRBJ1-1,medium-sized,CASSRRGRVGGTEAFF,TGTGCCAGCAGCCGAAGGGGCCGGGTTGGGGGCACTGAAGCTTTCTTT
TRBV28,16,-,TRBJ1-5,hyperexpanded,CASSFRAGESNQPQHF,TGTGCCAGCAGTTTTCGAGCAGGGGAAAGCAATCAGCCCCAGCATTTT
TRBV25-1,13,TRBD1,TRBJ1-2,-,CASSASTGRGYTF,TGTGCCAGCAGTGCCTCGACAGGGCGAGGCTACACCTTC
TRBV6-8,13,-,TRBJ1-5,few,CASISTNNQPQHF,TGTGCCAGCATTTCGACAAACAATCAGCCCCAGCATTTT
TRBV6-8,14,-,TRBJ2-7,few,CASSYSNLAIEQYF,TGTGCCAGCAGTTACTCGAACCTCGCTATAGAGCAGTACTTC
TRBV19,13,-,TRBJ2-7,large,CASSIGLRYEQYF,TGTGCCAGTAGTATCGGATTACGCTACGAGCAGTACTTC
TRBV23-1,16,-,TRBJ2-6,few,CASSQVPKSGANVLTF,TGCGCCAGCAGCCAAGTCCCTAAGTCTGGGGCCAACGTCCTGACTTTC
TRBV9,15,-,TRBJ2-3,few,CASSVAALRTDTQYF,TGTGCCAGCAGCGTAGCGGCGCTCCGCACAGATACGCAGTATTTT
TRBV19,15,-,TRBJ2-7,-,CASSIGAGASYEQYF,TGTGCCAGTAGTATAGGAGCAGGGGCATCCTACGAGCAGTACTTC
TRBV29-1,14,TRBD2,TRBJ2-2,few,CSVLAGGLSGELFF,TGCAGCGTTTTAGCGGGAGGGCTTAGCGGGGAGCTGTTTTTT
TRBV29-1,14,-,TRBJ2-7,once,CSVLTWTEAYEQYF,TGCAGCGTTCTTACTTGGACGGAAGCCTACGAGCAGTACTTC
TRBV11-3,15,-,TRBJ1-5,medium-sized,CASSQAREGGQPQHF,TGTGCCAGCAGCCAAGCCAGGGAAGGTGGACAGCCCCAGCATTTT
TRBV6-8,17,TRBD2,TRBJ2-5,-,CASSYTAGGGAQETQYF,TGTGCCAGCAGTTACACCGCCGGGGGAGGGGCACAAGAGACCCAGTACTTC
TRBV18,15,-,TRBJ2-7,-,CASSPESVGSYEQYF,TGTGCCAGCTCACCAGAGAGCGTAGGTTCCTACGAGCAGTACTTC
TRBV9,16,-,TRBJ2-7,few,CASSSSEQGTSYEQYF,TGTGCCAGCAGCAGCTCTGAACAGGGGACTTCCTACGAGCAGTACTTC